Below are 11 T cell receptor beta chains sequenced from a single sample in a study of patients and donors after allogeneic stem cell transplantation. Via MiXCR, TCRdb re-called the RT-PCR reads, giving one row per CDR3 protein. This table has about a million distinct CDR3 sequences, around 17% appearing once. Sequencing was done on a sample of blood, either unsorted or a sorted T cell fraction (not recorded which). The receptors here all came from a human donor who was either an allogeneic HSCT recipient or a stem cell or donor lymphocyte infusion donor (not recorded which). It is not recorded whose cells these are; they may come from a transplant donor.

V and J are TRBV12-3 or TRBV12-4 and TRBJ1-2; 7 nucleotides align to TRBD1. Germline trimming cut 3 bases from V and 8 bases from J; bases unmatched to any gene: 9. This CDR3 has 14 amino acids. The CDR3 sequence: CASSLRGGAGGYTF. The DNA for the CDR3 is TGTGCCAGCAGTTTGAGAGGGGGCGCGGGAGGCTACACCTTC.

V gene TRBV4-3 combines with J gene TRBJ2-4; TRBD2 matches 7 bases. J was trimmed by 8 bases and V by 0 bases; bases with no gene match: 7. This CDR3 is built from 15 residues. Germline CDR1 is LGHNA and CDR2 is YSLEER. CDR3 sequence: CASSQDGGDGDIQYF. As DNA, the CDR3 is TGCGCCAGCAGCCAAGATGGGGGGGACGGGGACATTCAGTACTTC.

This clonotype was seen more than once but under ten times. The chain joins TRBV15 to TRBJ1-5; D ambiguous. The V end was cut by 0 bases, the J end by 9 bases, with 15 bases between. The CDR3 runs to 15 residues. The germline V gene encodes CDR1 LNHNV and CDR2 YYDKDF (reference sequence). The chain's CDR3 is CATSRDPAGSRPQHF. The CDR3, as DNA: TGTGCCACCAGCAGAGACCCCGCAGGTTCACGGCCCCAGCATTTT.

This clonotype was picked up a small number of times. CDR3 DNA: TGTGCCAGCAGCTTAGACGCAAGCCAGCCCCAGCATTTT. Amino acid sequence: CASSLDASQPQHF. The chain has TRBV7-2 and TRBJ1-5; D is uncertain. The CDR3 contains 13 residues. Trimming removed 1 base at V and 7 bases at J, with 8 bases between. CDR1 is SGHTA, CDR2 FQGNSA, per germline.

This clonotype was picked up many times. The chain uses TRBV4-2 and TRBJ2-5, with a possible D match to TRBD1 (6 bases). Looked up from germline, CDR1 is LGHNA and CDR2 is YNFKEQ. CDR3 size: 14 residues. The V end lost 6 bases, the J end lost 5 bases, and 16 bases lay between the germline ends. The CDR3 loop is CASSRTGLEETQYF. The CDR3 nucleotides read TGTGCCAGCAGTAGAACAGGGCTTGAGGAGACCCAGTACTTC.

This clonotype was seen more than once but under ten times. The genes are TRBV18 and TRBJ1-1; a possible D gene is TRBD1 (6 bases). This CDR3 is 16 amino acids long. Trimming pared 2 bases from V and 0 bases from J, leaving 13 bases between. The V gene's germline CDR1 is KGHSH and CDR2 LQKENI. This CDR3 is CASSPNRVPMNTEAFF. The CDR3 DNA reads as TGTGCCAGCTCACCAAACAGGGTCCCCATGAACACTGAAGCTTTCTTT.

This clonotype was seen a handful of times. V usage is TRBV10-3 and J usage is TRBJ2-3; 8 nucleotides agree with TRBD2. The V gene's germline CDR1 is ENHRY and CDR2 SYGVKD. The CDR3 consists of 12 residues. Trimming removed 7 bases from V and 6 bases from J; junction bases left unmatched: 3. CDR3 in amino acids: CAITSGGDTQYF. CDR3 DNA sequence: TGTGCCATCACGAGCGGGGGTGATACGCAGTATTTT.

The chain carries TRBV5-6 and TRBJ2-1, with D possibly matching TRBD2 (6 bases). The CDR3 spans 15 residues. With 7 bases removed from V and 0 bases from J, the gap between germline ends came to 14 bases. The germline gives CDR1 SGHDT, CDR2 YYEEEE. Here the CDR3 DNA reads TGTGCCAGCTCCGGACTACCGAGCTCCTACAATGAGCAGTTCTTC. It codes for CASSGLPSSYNEQFF.

This clonotype was seen repeatedly, ten times or more. The CDR3 is CASSLVGPEQYF. The CDR3 region has the DNA TGTGCCAGCAGCTTAGTTGGGCCCGAGCAGTACTTC. J is TRBJ2-7 and V is TRBV7-8, with no clear D. Germline lookup yields CDR1 SGHVS and CDR2 FQNEAQ. This CDR3 is 12 amino acids long. The V and J ends lost 1 base and 6 bases respectively, with 7 bases between them.

This clonotype has ten or more counts. The junction differs from germline at one of its ends, possibly a read error. The CDR3 is CASSLGTSGTDTQYF. The CDR3 DNA follows: TGTGCCAGCAGCTTAGGGACTAGCGGCACAGATACGCAGTATTTT. This rearrangement joins TRBV12-3 or TRBV12-4 to TRBJ2-3; TRBD2 matches at 10 bases. The CDR3 runs to 15 residues.

This CDR3 is CSAIKRGGPYEQYF. The CDR3 DNA follows: TGCAGTGCTATAAAGCGGGGGGGCCCCTACGAGCAGTACTTC. The rearrangement uses TRBV20-1 and TRBJ2-7; 10 bases line up with TRBD2. The CDR3 extends over 14 amino acids. Germline loops: CDR1 DFQATT, CDR2 SNEGSKA (reference sequence). With 4 bases clipped from V and 2 bases from J, the junction kept 5 bases outside the gene matches.